These 29 T cell receptor beta chains share one sample of origin, sequenced in a study of blood T cell repertoires in COVID-19. Here immunoSEQ multiplex PCR was the method, and the copy in TCRdb shows in-frame clones only, minus some. This sample has about 300,000 clones, with roughly 88% found just once. The source material was peripheral blood. These receptors all come from a woman aged 25-40 years who had recovered from COVID-19.

V gene TRBV6-5 combines with J gene TRBJ2-7; TRBD2 matches at 8 bases. J was trimmed by 7 bases and V by 6 bases; bases with no gene match: 8. This CDR3 region has 13 residues. Germline loops: CDR1 MNHEY, CDR2 SVGAGI. The CDR3 DNA reads as TGTGCCAGCAGCCCCCGGGGGGGGCAGGAGCAGTACTTC. Translated: CASSPRGGQEQYF.

The chain couples TRBV18 to TRBJ2-7; 10 positions match TRBD1. This CDR3 is built from 17 residues. The V segment lost 2 bases and the J segment 5 bases; nucleotides outside the gene matches: 12. The germline V gene has CDR1 KGHSH and CDR2 LQKENI. The CDR3 loop reads CASSPVLTTGGYHEQYF. The CDR3 bases are TGTGCCAGCTCACCAGTTTTAACGACAGGGGGCTATCACGAGCAGTACTTC.

The J gene is TRBJ2-7, the V gene TRBV5-1; TRBD1 is a possible D gene (6 bases). Germline assignment: CDR1 SGHRS and CDR2 YFSETQ. The CDR3 sequence is 15 residues long. The V and J ends lost 0 bases and 0 bases respectively, with 10 bases between them. This chain's CDR3 is CASSLVGGGSYEQYF. CDR3 nucleotides: TGCGCCAGCAGCTTGGTTGGGGGCGGCTCCTACGAGCAGTACTTC.

V usage is TRBV9 and J usage is TRBJ2-3; D unclear. Per germline, CDR1 SGDLS and CDR2 YYNGEE. The CDR3 loop spans 16 amino acids. V was trimmed by 0 bases and J by 6 bases, leaving 17 bases between them. CDR3 bases: TGTGCCAGCAGCGTAGTGGGCCTCGAGCTCTCGGATACGCAGTATTTT. Protein product: CASSVVGLELSDTQYF.

The J gene is TRBJ2-7, the V gene TRBV30, with D possibly matching TRBD1 (5 bases). The CDR3 consists of 17 residues. CDR1 is GTSNPN, CDR2 SVGIG, per germline (reference sequence). V lost 4 bases, J lost 0 bases, and 22 bases lay in between. This chain's CDR3 is CAWIPTGHLVTSYEQYF. The CDR3 DNA reads TGTGCCTGGATCCCGACCGGACATTTGGTGACCTCCTACGAGCAGTACTTC.

This clone was counted between two and nine times. The chain joins TRBV19 to TRBJ2-2, with D perhaps matching TRBD1 (5 bases). Trimming removed 8 bases from V and 5 bases from J, with 18 bases in between. Germline-derived CDR1 and CDR2 are LNHDA and SQIVND (reference sequence). This CDR3 is 15 amino acids long. The CDR3, as DNA: TGTGCCAGTGGGTTTTTGGACACAAAAACCGGGGAGCTGTTTTTT. Translating it yields CASGFLDTKTGELFF.

The rearrangement uses TRBV4-3 and TRBJ2-5; 7 bases are a match to TRBD1. This CDR3 contains 15 residues. From germline, CDR1 is LGHNA and CDR2 YSLEER. V trimming: 4 bases; J trimming: 5 bases; junction bases outside the gene matches: 10. CDR3 sequence: CASSRLTGMGETQYF. The CDR3 DNA reads as TGCGCCAGCAGCCGCCTGACAGGGATGGGGGAGACCCAGTACTTC.

This clone was seen a handful of times. V is TRBV5-8 and J is TRBJ1-6; D unresolved. V shed 0 bases and J shed 7 bases, with 11 bases lying between them. CDR3 length: 15 residues. The germline V gene encodes CDR1 SGHTS and CDR2 YDEGEE. CDR3 in amino acids: CASSLETYQNSPLHF. The DNA of the CDR3 is TGTGCCAGCAGCTTGGAAACTTACCAAAATTCACCCCTCCACTTT.

V usage is TRBV19 and J usage is TRBJ2-7, with D perhaps matching TRBD1 (6 bases). Germline assignment: CDR1 LNHDA and CDR2 SQIVND (reference sequence). The CDR3 runs 15 residues. V lost 3 bases to trimming and J lost 2 bases, with 14 bases between them. The CDR3 DNA is TGTGCCAGTAGTATCGGAATGACAGGTACCTACGAGCAGTACTTC. Its translation: CASSIGMTGTYEQYF. The entire variable domain, with the rest obtained from reference TRBV19 and TRBJ2-7, is as follows: DGGITQSPKYLFRKEGQNVTLSCEQNLNHDAMYWYRQDPGQGLRLIYYSQIVNDFQKGDIAEGYSVSREKKESFPLTVTSAQKNPTAFYLCASSIGMTGTYEQYFGPGTRLTVT.

About this clone: This same CDR3 is encoded by further DNA sequences in the sample. The chain carries TRBV15 and TRBJ2-1; 8 bases fit TRBD2. Germline CDR1 and CDR2: LNHNV and YYDKDF (reference sequence). The V and J ends lost 0 bases and 4 bases, in that order; junction bases with no gene match: 2. This CDR3 is built from 15 residues. The CDR3 nucleotides read TGTGCCACCAGCAGAGATAGCGGGGTGTACAATGAGCAGTTCTTC. Translation: CATSRDSGVYNEQFF. The whole variable domain, remainder taken from reference TRBV15 and TRBJ2-1, is DAMVIQNPRYQVTQFGKPVTLSCSQTLNHNVMYWYQQKSSQAPKLLFHYYDKDFNNEADTPDNFQSRRPNTSFCFLDIRSPGLGDTAMYLCATSRDSGVYNEQFFGPGTRLTVL.

V is TRBV9 and J is TRBJ2-3, with TRBD2 matching over 11 bases. The CDR3 is made up of 15 amino acids. V was pared by 8 bases and J by 3 bases, with 8 bases of the junction left unmatched. Germline V gene sequence: CDR1 SGDLS, CDR2 YYNGEE. In DNA form, the CDR3 reads TGTGCCAGTTGTGACGGGACTAGCGGAACAGATACGCAGTATTTT. Amino acids: CASCDGTSGTDTQYF.

The rearrangement joins TRBV6-5 to TRBJ2-7, with 8 bases matching TRBD1. Per germline, CDR1 MNHEY and CDR2 SVGAGI. J was trimmed by 5 bases and V by 6 bases; bases with no gene match: 9. CDR3 length: 14 amino acids. Here the CDR3 reads CASRDSPGGHEQYF. CDR3 nucleotide sequence: TGTGCCAGCAGGGACTCTCCAGGGGGCCACGAGCAGTACTTC.

This chain uses TRBV6-5 with TRBJ1-5; D not resolved. The germline gives CDR1 MNHEY, CDR2 SVGAGI. The CDR3 extends over 13 amino acids. The V end was cut by 2 bases, the J end by 5 bases, with 7 bases between. The CDR3 coding sequence is TGTGCCAGCAGTTACCGGCGGGATCAGCCCCAGCATTTT. The encoded protein is CASSYRRDQPQHF.

J is TRBJ2-1 and V is TRBV9; D ambiguous. V was clipped by 0 bases and J by 0 bases, with 10 bases between them. CDR1 and CDR2 (germline): SGDLS, YYNGEE. The CDR3 extends over 16 amino acids. CDR3 nucleotide sequence: TGTGCCAGCAGCGTAGGGGCAGGCGTCTCCTACAATGAGCAGTTCTTC. Its protein is CASSVGAGVSYNEQFF.

The CDR3: CASSSVTGGGETQYF. CDR3 DNA sequence: TGTGCCAGCAGTTCCGTAACAGGGGGCGGTGAGACCCAGTACTTC. The gene calls are TRBV28 and TRBJ2-5, with 9 bases fitting TRBD1. CDR1 is MDHEN and CDR2 is SYDVKM in the germline V gene. The length of the CDR3 is 15 residues. J lost 5 bases, V lost 4 bases, and 8 bases had no gene match.

The chain links TRBV9 to TRBJ2-3, with 7 bases fitting TRBD2. This CDR3 spans 15 amino acids. Per the germline V gene, CDR1 is SGDLS and CDR2 is YYNGEE. V lost 3 bases and J lost 3; bases outside the gene matches: 7. CDR3 coding DNA: TGTGCCAGCAGCGGAGCGGGGATAGGTACAGATACGCAGTATTTT. Protein sequence: CASSGAGIGTDTQYF.

This clone appeared a single time. This chain uses TRBV28 with TRBJ1-5; D is ambiguous. Trimming cost V 2 bases and J 7 bases, with 9 bases left between them. The germline CDR1 and CDR2 sequences are MDHEN and SYDVKM. The CDR3 runs 13 residues. The CDR3 DNA follows: TGTGCCAGCAGTTTAGTCAGGTACCAGCCCCAGCATTTT. Translation gives CASSLVRYQPQHF.

V and J are TRBV19 and TRBJ2-1; TRBD1 aligns across 10 bases. Germline values: CDR1 LNHDA, CDR2 SQIVND (reference sequence). V was clipped by 7 bases and J by 9 bases; unmatched bases: 6. CDR3 length equals 13 residues. CDR3 nucleotides: TGTGCCAGTAACGGACAGGGGGACGGTGAGCAGTTCTTC. Protein: CASNGQGDGEQFF.

The table lists this clone with a few counts. This rearrangement joins TRBV19 to TRBJ2-1, with 14 bases aligning to TRBD2. V shed 6 bases and J 9 bases; nucleotides not matched to a gene: 7. This CDR3 is built from 15 residues. Germline CDR1 reads LNHDA; CDR2 reads SQIVND (reference sequence). CDR3 coding DNA: TGTGCCAGTAGGACGACTAGCGGGGGGGTTGTTGAGCAGTTCTTC. This gives the protein CASRTTSGGVVEQFF.

The rearrangement joins TRBV28 to TRBJ1-1, with a possible D match to TRBD1 (5 bases). Germline V CDR1 and CDR2: MDHEN, SYDVKM. This CDR3 comprises 15 residues. V was shortened by 2 bases and J by 5 bases, with 15 bases between the two germline ends. CDR3 residues: CASSLHSGLGTEAFF. The CDR3 nucleotides are TGTGCCAGCAGTTTACATTCAGGGCTAGGGACTGAAGCTTTCTTT.

The V gene is TRBV2, the J gene TRBJ2-7; 8 bases map to TRBD1. The V segment lost 0 bases and the J segment 3 bases; nucleotides outside the gene matches: 10. The CDR3 loop spans 17 amino acids. Germline CDR1 is SNHLY and CDR2 is FYNNEI. The chain's CDR3 is CASSEARQAGGGYEQYF. DNA of the CDR3: TGTGCCAGCAGTGAAGCCCGGCAGGCAGGGGGCGGCTACGAGCAGTACTTC. Looking up the rest from reference TRBV2 and TRBJ2-7 gives the full variable domain: EPEVTQTPSHQVTQMGQEVILRCVPISNHLYFYWYRQILGQKVEFLVSFYNNEISEKSEIFDDQFSVERPDGSNFTLKIRSTKLEDSAMYFCASSEARQAGGGYEQYFGPGTRLTVT.

This chain links TRBV19 with TRBJ2-7; 7 bases map to TRBD1. Trimming cost V 5 bases and J 4 bases; bases outside gene matches: 11. Germline V gives CDR1 LNHDA, CDR2 SQIVND (reference sequence). This CDR3 spans 15 amino acids. CDR3 loop: CASSPGPSGGYEQYF. The CDR3 DNA reads as TGTGCCAGTAGTCCAGGGCCCTCAGGGGGTTACGAGCAGTACTTC.

This clone came up once. The chain has TRBV28 and TRBJ1-1, with 9 bases fitting TRBD1. Germline V gives CDR1 MDHEN, CDR2 SYDVKM. V lost 2 bases to trimming and J lost 3 bases; unmatched junction nucleotides: 4. The CDR3 has 15 residues. For the CDR3, the DNA is TGTGCCAGCAGTTTAGGGACAGGGTATTACACTGAAGCTTTCTTT. This sequence encodes CASSLGTGYYTEAFF.

J is TRBJ1-2 and V is TRBV7-8; D call uncertain. V lost 4 bases, J lost 0 bases, and 9 bases lay in between. Germline V CDR1 and CDR2: SGHVS, FQNEAQ. This CDR3 has 14 amino acids. CDR3 sequence: CASSSTRANYGYTF. The CDR3 DNA is TGTGCCAGCAGCTCGACTCGGGCTAACTATGGCTACACCTTC.

V and J are TRBV4-2 and TRBJ2-5, with D unclear. V was trimmed by 2 bases and J by 5 bases, leaving 6 bases between them. The CDR3 contains 12 residues. The germline V gene encodes CDR1 LGHNA and CDR2 YNFKEQ. The CDR3 DNA reads as TGTGCCAGCAGCCAATCACGGGAGACCCAGTACTTC. Translation: CASSQSRETQYF.

The chain employs TRBV5-4 and TRBJ2-7; 9 bases line up with TRBD2. The CDR3 consists of 15 residues. The V gene's germline CDR1 is SGHNT and CDR2 YYREEE (reference sequence). The V gene end was trimmed by 4 bases and the J gene end by 4 bases; junction bases not matched to a gene: 9. Here the CDR3 reads CASSLGTSLNYEQYF. The CDR3 DNA reads TGTGCCAGCAGCCTGGGGACTAGCCTAAATTACGAGCAGTACTTC.

The genes are TRBV5-1 and TRBJ1-1; 7 bases agree with TRBD1. V shed 4 bases, J shed 0 bases, and the junction held 6 bases outside the gene matches. Looked up from germline, CDR1 is SGHRS and CDR2 is YFSETQ. The CDR3 is made up of 15 amino acids. In nucleotides, the CDR3 is TGCGCCAGCAGCCGGGAGGGACAGATGAACACTGAAGCTTTCTTT. Translation: CASSREGQMNTEAFF.

V gene TRBV6-5 combines with J gene TRBJ1-3; no definite D call. This CDR3 spans 15 amino acids. The germline V gene has CDR1 MNHEY and CDR2 SVGAGI. Trimming took 8 bases from V and 0 from J, leaving 14 bases between them. This CDR3 reads CASHAGSHSGNTIYF. DNA for the CDR3: TGTGCCAGCCACGCCGGGTCTCACTCTGGAAACACCATATATTTT.

CDR3 in amino acids: CASSLVSGGAYNEQFF. The CDR3 bases are TGTGCCAGCAGCCTCGTTAGCGGGGGAGCCTACAATGAGCAGTTCTTC. The rearrangement links TRBV3-1 (or the pseudogene TRBV3-2) to TRBJ2-1; 9 bases match TRBD2. This CDR3 is built from 16 residues. Germline-derived CDR1 and CDR2 are LGHDT and YNNKEL (reference sequence). V shed 4 bases, J shed 2 bases, and the junction held 6 bases outside the gene matches.